This T cell receptor beta chain was captured by sequencing in a study of blood T cell repertoires in COVID-19. Study overall: From T cells, B-cell-depleted T cells, or PBMCs came the material, which was cDNA or gDNA.

Participants' own reports of clinical history determined their cohort assignment. Trimming at V came to 6 bases and at J to 3 bases, leaving 8 bases not matched to a gene. Per the germline V gene, CDR1 is MRHNA and CDR2 is SNTAGT. The CDR3 is 15 amino acids. Sequencing used immunoSEQ multiplex PCR; TCRdb keeps in-frame clones, though not all of them. The data contain about 210,000 clones, 75% to 85% of them seen just once; the ten biggest clones take up approximately 4.3%. The sequence came from a man aged 30 to 39 with acute COVID-19. The sample taken for sequencing was PBMCs or T cells enriched from blood (not recorded which). This chain joins TRBV6-4 and TRBJ1-5; 7 bases fit TRBD1. CDR3 sequence (DNA): TGTGCCAGCAGAACCGGGACAGTCCTCAATCAGCCCCAGCATTTT. This translates into CASRTGTVLNQPQHF.